The next 2 T cell receptor beta chains were all read from a single sample in a study of blood T cell repertoires in COVID-19 (dated by TCRdb to between 2020 and 2021). Receptor libraries were prepared by the immunoSEQ multiplex PCR assay. Held by TCRdb, this immuneACCESS table contains in-frame sequences only and omits some clones. Under half of the omission traces to an unresolved V gene where checked; the cause of the rest is unknown. Across this sample there are tens of thousands of clones, with around three quarters seen only once. The top ten constitute 26% of the sample. The sample was peripheral blood. Receptors were obtained from a man in his fifties or sixties with active or convalescent COVID-19.

This clone came up once. The genes are TRBV5-4 and TRBJ2-7; maybe TRBD1 (5 bases). There are 13 residues in the CDR3. V shed 0 bases and J shed 5 bases, with 9 bases lying between them. The germline gives CDR1 SGHNT, CDR2 YYREEE (reference sequence). The CDR3 protein is CASSLVGAHEQYF. The CDR3 nucleotides read TGTGCCAGCAGCTTGGTAGGGGCCCACGAGCAGTACTTC.

The rearrangement joins TRBV9 to TRBJ2-1; 13 bases fit TRBD2. The CDR3 runs to 15 residues. CDR1 and CDR2 (germline): SGDLS, YYNGEE. V shed 4 bases, J shed 8 bases, and the junction held 6 bases outside the gene matches. CDR3: CASSITSGGADEQFF. The DNA for the CDR3 is TGTGCCAGCAGCATAACTAGCGGGGGGGCGGATGAGCAGTTCTTC.